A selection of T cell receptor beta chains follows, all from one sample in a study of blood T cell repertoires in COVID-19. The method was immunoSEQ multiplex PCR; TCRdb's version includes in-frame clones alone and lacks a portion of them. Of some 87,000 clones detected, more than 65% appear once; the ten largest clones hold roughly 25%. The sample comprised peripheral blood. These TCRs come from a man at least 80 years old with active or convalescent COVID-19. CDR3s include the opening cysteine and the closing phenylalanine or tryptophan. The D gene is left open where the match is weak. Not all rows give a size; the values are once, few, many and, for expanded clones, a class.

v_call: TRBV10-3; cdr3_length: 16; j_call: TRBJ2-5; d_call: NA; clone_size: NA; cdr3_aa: CAISESTGGSKETQYF; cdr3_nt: TGTGCCATCAGTGAGTCGACCGGCGGGTCCAAAGAGACCCAGTACTTC
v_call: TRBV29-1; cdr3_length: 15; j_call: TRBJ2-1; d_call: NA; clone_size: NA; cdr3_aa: CSVVTRTDSYNEQFF; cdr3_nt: TGCAGCGTTGTGACCCGGACTGACTCCTACAATGAGCAGTTCTTC
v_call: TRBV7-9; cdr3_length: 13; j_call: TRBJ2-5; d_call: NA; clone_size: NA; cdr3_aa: CASSRNSQETQYF; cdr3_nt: TGTGCCAGCAGCCGTAACTCTCAAGAGACCCAGTACTTC
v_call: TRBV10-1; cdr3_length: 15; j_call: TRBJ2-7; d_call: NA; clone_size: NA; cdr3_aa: CASSVSAGIPYEQYF; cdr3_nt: TGCGCCAGCAGTGTCTCTGCAGGGATCCCCTACGAGCAGTACTTC
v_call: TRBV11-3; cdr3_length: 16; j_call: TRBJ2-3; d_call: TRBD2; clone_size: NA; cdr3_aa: CASSARTSGGADTQYF; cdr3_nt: TGTGCCAGCAGCGCCCGGACTAGCGGGGGGGCGGATACGCAGTATTTT
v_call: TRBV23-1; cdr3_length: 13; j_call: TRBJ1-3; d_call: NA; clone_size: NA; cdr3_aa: CASSQNASSTIYF; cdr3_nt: TGCGCCAGCAGTCAAAATGCATCGAGCACCATATATTTT
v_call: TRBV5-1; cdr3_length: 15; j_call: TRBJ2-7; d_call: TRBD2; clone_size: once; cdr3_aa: CASSLASGPQDEQYF; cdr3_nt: TGCGCCAGCAGCTTGGCTAGCGGGCCCCAGGACGAGCAGTACTTC
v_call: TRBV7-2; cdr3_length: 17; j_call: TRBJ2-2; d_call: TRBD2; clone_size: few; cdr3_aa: CASSWASGGNLLGELFF; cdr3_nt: TGTGCCAGCAGTTGGGCTAGCGGGGGAAACTTACTCGGGGAGCTGTTTTTT
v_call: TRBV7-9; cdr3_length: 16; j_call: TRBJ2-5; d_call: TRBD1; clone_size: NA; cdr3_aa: CASSLRDRGSEETQYF; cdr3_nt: TGTGCCAGCAGCTTACGGGACAGGGGGTCGGAGGAGACCCAGTACTTC
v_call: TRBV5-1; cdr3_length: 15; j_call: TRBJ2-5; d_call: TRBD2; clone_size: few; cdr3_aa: CASSSKTSLQETQYF; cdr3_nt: TGCGCCAGCAGCTCGAAGACTAGCCTTCAAGAGACCCAGTACTTC
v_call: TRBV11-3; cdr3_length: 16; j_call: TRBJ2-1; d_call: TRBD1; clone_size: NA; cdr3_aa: CASSLGGQGGGNEQFF; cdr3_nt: TGTGCCAGCAGCTTAGGCGGACAGGGAGGCGGCAATGAGCAGTTCTTC
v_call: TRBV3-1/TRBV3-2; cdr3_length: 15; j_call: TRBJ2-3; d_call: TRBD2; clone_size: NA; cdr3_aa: CASSQLAGATDTQYF; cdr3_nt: TGTGCCAGCAGCCAACTAGCGGGGGCCACAGATACGCAGTATTTT
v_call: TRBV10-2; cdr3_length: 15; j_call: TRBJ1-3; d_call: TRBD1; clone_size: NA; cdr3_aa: CASSEGGTGIRTIYF; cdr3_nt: TGCGCCAGCAGTGAAGGGGGGACAGGGATTCGCACCATATATTTT
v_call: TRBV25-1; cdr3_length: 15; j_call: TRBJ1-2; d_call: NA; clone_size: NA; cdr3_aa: CASSVHGPTGTGYTF; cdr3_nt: TGTGCCAGCAGTGTCCACGGCCCTACAGGAACTGGCTACACCTTC
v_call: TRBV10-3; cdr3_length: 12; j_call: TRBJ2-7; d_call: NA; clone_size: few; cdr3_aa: CAIGRGTYEQYF; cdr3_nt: TGTGCCATTGGTAGGGGGACCTACGAGCAGTACTTC
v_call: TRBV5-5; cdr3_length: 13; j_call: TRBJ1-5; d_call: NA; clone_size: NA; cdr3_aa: CASSYLPEGPQHF; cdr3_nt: TGTGCCAGCAGCTATCTCCCTGAGGGGCCCCAGCATTTT
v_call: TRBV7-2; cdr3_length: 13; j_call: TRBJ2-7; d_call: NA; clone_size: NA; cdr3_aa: CASSLAPGDEQYF; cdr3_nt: TGTGCCAGCAGCTTAGCCCCAGGGGACGAGCAGTACTTC
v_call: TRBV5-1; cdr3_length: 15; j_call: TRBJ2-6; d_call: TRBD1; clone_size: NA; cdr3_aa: CASSLTGLGANVLTF; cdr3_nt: TGCGCCAGCAGCCTGACAGGGCTGGGGGCCAACGTCCTGACTTTC
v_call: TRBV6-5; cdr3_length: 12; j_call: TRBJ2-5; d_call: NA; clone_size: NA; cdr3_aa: CASSIYLETQYF; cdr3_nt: TGTGCCAGCAGTATCTATCTGGAGACCCAGTACTTC
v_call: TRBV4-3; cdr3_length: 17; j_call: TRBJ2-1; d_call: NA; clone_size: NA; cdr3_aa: CASSHYRDGSSYNEQFF; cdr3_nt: TGCGCCAGCAGCCATTACCGGGACGGGAGCTCCTACAATGAGCAGTTCTTC
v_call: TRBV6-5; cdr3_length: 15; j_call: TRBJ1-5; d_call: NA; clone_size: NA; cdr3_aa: CASSRDGGSNQPQHF; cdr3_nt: TGTGCCAGCAGTCGCGATGGAGGCAGCAATCAGCCCCAGCATTTT
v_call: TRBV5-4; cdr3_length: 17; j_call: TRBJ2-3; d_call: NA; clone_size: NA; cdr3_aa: CASSPPGWRGSTDTQYF; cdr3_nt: TGTGCCAGCAGCCCGCCGGGGTGGCGGGGTAGCACAGATACGCAGTATTTT
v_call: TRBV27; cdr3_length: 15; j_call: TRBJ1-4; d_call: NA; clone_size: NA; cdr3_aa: CASSWRGATNEKLFF; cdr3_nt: TGTGCCAGCAGTTGGAGGGGTGCAACTAATGAAAAACTGTTTTTT
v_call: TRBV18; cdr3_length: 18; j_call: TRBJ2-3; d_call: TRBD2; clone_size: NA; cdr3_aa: CASSPRSGTSGARDTQYF; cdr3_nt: TGTGCCAGCTCACCACGGTCGGGGACTAGCGGGGCCAGAGATACGCAGTATTTT
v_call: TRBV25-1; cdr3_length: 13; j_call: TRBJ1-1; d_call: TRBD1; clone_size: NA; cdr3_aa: CASSYRGDTEAFF; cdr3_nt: TGTGCCAGCAGTTACAGGGGAGACACTGAAGCTTTCTTT
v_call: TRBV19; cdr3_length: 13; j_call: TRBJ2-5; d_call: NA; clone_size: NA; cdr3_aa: CASSIGTQETQYF; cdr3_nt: TGTGCCAGTAGTATTGGGACACAAGAGACCCAGTACTTC
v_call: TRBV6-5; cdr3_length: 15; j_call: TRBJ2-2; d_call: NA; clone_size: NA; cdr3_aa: CASSLRQINTGELFF; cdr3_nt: TGTGCCAGCAGTCTCCGACAAATTAACACCGGGGAGCTGTTTTTT
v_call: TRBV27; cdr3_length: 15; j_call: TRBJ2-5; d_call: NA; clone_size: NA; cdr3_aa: CASSPWAGVQETQYF; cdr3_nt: TGTGCCAGCAGTCCGTGGGCAGGGGTCCAAGAGACCCAGTACTTC
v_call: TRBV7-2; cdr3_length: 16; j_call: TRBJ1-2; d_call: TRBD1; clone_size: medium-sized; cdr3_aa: CASSYDPGQENYGYTF; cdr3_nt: TGTGCCAGCAGCTATGATCCGGGACAGGAGAACTATGGCTACACCTTC
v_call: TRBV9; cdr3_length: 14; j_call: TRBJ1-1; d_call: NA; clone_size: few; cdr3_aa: CASSARDSYTEAFF; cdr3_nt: TGTGCCAGCAGCGCGAGAGACAGTTACACTGAAGCTTTCTTT
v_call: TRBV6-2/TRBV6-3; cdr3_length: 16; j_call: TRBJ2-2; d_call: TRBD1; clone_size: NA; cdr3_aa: CASSYSAGGNTGELFF; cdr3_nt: TGTGCCAGCAGTTACTCGGCAGGGGGGAACACCGGGGAGCTGTTTTTT
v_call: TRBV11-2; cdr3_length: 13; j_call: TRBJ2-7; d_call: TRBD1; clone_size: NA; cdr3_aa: CASSLDRGSEQYF; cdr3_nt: TGTGCCAGCAGCTTGGACAGGGGTTCCGAGCAGTACTTC
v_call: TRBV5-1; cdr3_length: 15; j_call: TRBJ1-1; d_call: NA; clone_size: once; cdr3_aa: CASSPRAGDYPEAFF; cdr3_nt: TGCGCCAGCAGCCCCCGGGCGGGGGATTATCCTGAAGCTTTCTTT
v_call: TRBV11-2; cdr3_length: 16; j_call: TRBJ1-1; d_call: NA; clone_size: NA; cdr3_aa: CASSLESGTRYTEAFF; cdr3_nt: TGTGCCAGCAGCCTAGAATCGGGGACTCGGTACACTGAAGCTTTCTTT
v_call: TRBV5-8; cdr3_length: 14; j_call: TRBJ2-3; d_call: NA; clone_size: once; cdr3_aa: CASSLSFGTDTQYF; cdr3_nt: TGTGCCAGCAGCTTGAGCTTTGGCACAGATACGCAGTATTTT
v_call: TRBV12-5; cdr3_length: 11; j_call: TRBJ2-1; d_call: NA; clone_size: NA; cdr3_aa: CASALYNEQFF; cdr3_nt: TGTGCTAGTGCCTTGTACAATGAGCAGTTCTTC
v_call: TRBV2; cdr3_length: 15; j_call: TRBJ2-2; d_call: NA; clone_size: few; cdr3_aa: CASRIEVTVTGELFF; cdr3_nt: TGTGCCAGCAGGATAGAGGTGACAGTCACCGGGGAGCTGTTTTTT
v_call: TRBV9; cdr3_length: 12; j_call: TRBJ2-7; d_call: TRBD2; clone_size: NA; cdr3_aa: CASTAGGNEQYF; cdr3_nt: TGTGCCAGCACCGCCGGGGGGAACGAGCAGTACTTC
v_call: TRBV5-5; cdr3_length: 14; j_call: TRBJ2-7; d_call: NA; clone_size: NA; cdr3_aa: CASSPVGGSYEQYF; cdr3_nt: TGTGCCAGCAGCCCGGTGGGGGGCTCCTACGAGCAGTACTTC
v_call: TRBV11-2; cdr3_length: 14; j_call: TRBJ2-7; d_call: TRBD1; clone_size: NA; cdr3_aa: CASSHRQGAFEQYF; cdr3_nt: TGTGCCAGCAGCCATAGACAGGGGGCATTCGAGCAGTACTTC
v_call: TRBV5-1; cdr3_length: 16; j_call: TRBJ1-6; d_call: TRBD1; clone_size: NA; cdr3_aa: CASSLDLDRGSSPLHF; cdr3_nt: TGCGCCAGCAGCTTGGACCTTGACAGGGGATCGTCACCCCTCCACTTT
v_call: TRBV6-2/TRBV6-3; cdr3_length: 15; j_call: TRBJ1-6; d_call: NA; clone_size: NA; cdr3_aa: CASSYSGRVNSPLHF; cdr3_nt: TGTGCCAGCAGTTACTCCGGCAGGGTGAATTCACCCCTCCACTTT
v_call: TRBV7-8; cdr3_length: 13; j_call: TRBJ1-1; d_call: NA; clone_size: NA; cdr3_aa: CASSFRLDTEAFF; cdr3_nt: TGTGCCAGCAGCTTCAGACTTGACACTGAAGCTTTCTTT
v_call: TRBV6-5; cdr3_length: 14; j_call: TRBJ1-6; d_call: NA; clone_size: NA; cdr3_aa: CASSYFPPGSPLHF; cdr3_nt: TGTGCCAGCAGTTACTTCCCCCCGGGTTCACCCCTCCACTTT
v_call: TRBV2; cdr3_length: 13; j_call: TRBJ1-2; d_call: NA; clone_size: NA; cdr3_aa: CASLRTEYYGYTF; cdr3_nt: TGTGCCAGCCTCCGTACAGAATACTATGGCTACACCTTC
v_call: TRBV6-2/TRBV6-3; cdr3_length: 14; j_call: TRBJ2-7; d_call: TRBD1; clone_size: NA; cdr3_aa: CASSYRDRGYEQYF; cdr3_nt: TGTGCCAGCAGTTACCGGGACAGGGGCTACGAGCAGTACTTC
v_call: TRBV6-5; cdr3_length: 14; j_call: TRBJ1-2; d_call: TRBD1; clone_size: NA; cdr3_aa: CASSYAGQGYGYTF; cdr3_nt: TGTGCCAGCAGTTACGCGGGACAGGGTTATGGCTACACCTTC